The entry below describes one T cell receptor beta chain. The germline V gene encodes CDR1 MNHEY and CDR2 SVGAGI. V lost 6 bases, J lost 4 bases, and 8 bases stayed unmatched. This CDR3 region has 15 residues. This sample is part of a study of blood T cell repertoires in COVID-19. On the study more broadly: Material from acute and convalescent COVID-19 was sourced from the United States, Italy and Spain. PBMCs, B-cell-depleted T cells, or T cells were the source of the cDNA or gDNA that made up the material.

Original processing methods: Amplification from reference gene primers served as the basis for estimated nucleated cell counts. The table came from immunoSEQ multiplex PCR; TCRdb's copy has only in-frame clones and leaves some out. That table supplies the V and J calls and clone size; D and trimming were determined from the DNA. The sample carries about 88,000 clones, about 85% recorded once. The chain links TRBV6-5 to TRBJ1-2; 10 bases align to TRBD1. The sample consisted of peripheral blood. The TCR was taken from a male donor with acute or convalescent COVID-19. CDR3 bases: TGTGCCAGCAGATCGACAGGGGGCGCCGGCTATGGCTACACCTTC. Its translation: CASRSTGGAGYGYTF.